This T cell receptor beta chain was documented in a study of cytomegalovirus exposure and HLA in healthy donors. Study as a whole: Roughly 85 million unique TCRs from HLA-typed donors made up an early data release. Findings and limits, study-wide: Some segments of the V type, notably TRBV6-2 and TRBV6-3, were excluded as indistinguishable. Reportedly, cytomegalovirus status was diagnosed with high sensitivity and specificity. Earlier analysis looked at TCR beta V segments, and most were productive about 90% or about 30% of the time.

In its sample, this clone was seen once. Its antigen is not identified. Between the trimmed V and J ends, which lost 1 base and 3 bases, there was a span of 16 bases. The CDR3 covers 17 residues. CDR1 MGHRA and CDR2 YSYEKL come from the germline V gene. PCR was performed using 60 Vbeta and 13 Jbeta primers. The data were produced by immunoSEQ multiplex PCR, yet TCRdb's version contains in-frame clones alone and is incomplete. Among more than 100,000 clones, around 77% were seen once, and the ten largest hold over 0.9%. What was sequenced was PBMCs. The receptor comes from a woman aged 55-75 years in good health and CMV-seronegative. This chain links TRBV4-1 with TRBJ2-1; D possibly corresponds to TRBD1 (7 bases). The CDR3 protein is CASSQAGQGGFYNEQFF. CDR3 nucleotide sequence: TGCGCCAGCAGCCAAGCGGGCCAGGGGGGATTCTACAATGAGCAGTTCTTC.